This record concerns one T cell receptor (beta chain) sequence. These data come from a study of blood T cell repertoires in COVID-19. Overall study: The United States, Italy and Spain supplied acute and convalescent COVID-19 samples. PBMCs, B-cell-depleted T cells, or T cells provided the cDNA or gDNA that made up the material.

Methods used by the authors: Reference gene primers were amplified, and this amplification served to estimate nucleated cell counts. Only in-frame clones appear in the TCRdb table, and some are missing; sequencing was by immunoSEQ multiplex PCR. V and J calls and clone size come straight from that table; D and trimming were deduced from the DNA. The table lists approximately 60,000 clones, roughly four fifths of them singletons, with roughly 7.7% in the top ten. Germline assignment: CDR1 MNHEY and CDR2 SVGEGT. CDR3 length: 14 amino acids. V was clipped by 4 bases and J by 5 bases, with 14 bases between them.

The sequencing input was peripheral blood. This chain joins TRBV6-2 or TRBV6-3 and TRBJ2-5, with D possibly matching TRBD1 (5 bases). This TCR came from a woman of 80 years or more with acute or convalescent COVID-19. CDR3 coding DNA: TGTGCCAGCAGTTCAATGGCAGGGTCGGAGACCCAGTACTTC. Its translation is CASSSMAGSETQYF.